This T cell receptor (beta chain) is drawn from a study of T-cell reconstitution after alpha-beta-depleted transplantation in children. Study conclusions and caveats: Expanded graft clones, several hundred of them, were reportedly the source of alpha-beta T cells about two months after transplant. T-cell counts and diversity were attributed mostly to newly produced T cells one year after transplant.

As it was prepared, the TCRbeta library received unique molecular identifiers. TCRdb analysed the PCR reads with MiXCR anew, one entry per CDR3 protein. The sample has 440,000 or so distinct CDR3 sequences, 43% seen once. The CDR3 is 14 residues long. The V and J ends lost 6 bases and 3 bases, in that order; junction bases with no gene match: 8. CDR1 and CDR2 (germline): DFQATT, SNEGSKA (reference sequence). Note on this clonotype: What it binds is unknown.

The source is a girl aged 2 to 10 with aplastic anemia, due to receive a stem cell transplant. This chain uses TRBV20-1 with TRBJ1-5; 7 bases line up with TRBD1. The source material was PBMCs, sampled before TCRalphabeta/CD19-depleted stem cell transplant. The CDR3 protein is CSAVPGGHNQPQHF. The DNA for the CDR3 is TGCAGTGCAGTCCCAGGGGGTCACAATCAGCCCCAGCATTTT.